The 25 T cell receptor beta chains in this list originate from one sample, sequenced in a study of blood T cells in healthy people across ages. With a J-beta primer mix and a sample-barcoded 5' primer, a second PCR ran about 7 to 12 cycles. TCRdb reanalysed the 5' RACE reads using MiXCR and keeps one entry per CDR3 protein. The sample shows 1.5 million to 2 million distinct CDR3 sequences, about 50% of them seen only once. Specimen: blood. The receptors here all came from a woman between 40 and 55 years old in good health.

This clonotype was detected a few times. The rearrangement links TRBV7-2 to TRBJ2-7, with 7 bases that match TRBD2. The J call could be wrong; TRBJ2-5 is a better fit for the DNA end. Germline CDR1 and CDR2: SGHTA and FQGNSA. The CDR3 runs to 13 residues. CDR3 protein: CASSLKAGQTQYF. CDR3 nucleotide sequence: TGTGCCAGCAGCTTAAAAGCGGGACAGACCCAGTACTTC.

The chain combines TRBV19 with TRBJ2-5; TRBD1 aligns across 9 bases. The CDR3 runs to 16 residues. From germline, CDR1 is LNHDA and CDR2 SQIVND (reference sequence). V shed 5 bases, J shed 5 bases, and the junction held 12 bases outside the gene matches. The CDR3 loop reads CASSPTGQGPSETQYF. CDR3 DNA sequence: TGTGCCAGTAGTCCCACGGGACAGGGTCCTTCGGAGACCCAGTACTTC.

J is TRBJ2-3 and V is TRBV9; 8 nucleotides agree with TRBD1. After removal of 2 bases from V and 4 bases from J, the junction contained 3 bases not matched to a gene. The CDR3 sequence is 14 residues long. Germline CDR1 is SGDLS and CDR2 is YYNGEE. The CDR3 region has the DNA TGTGCCAGCAGCGTTTCAGGGGGCCCAGATACGCAGTATTTT. Its protein product is CASSVSGGPDTQYF.

The chain carries TRBV7-3 and TRBJ1-6, with unresolved D. CDR1 and CDR2 (germline): SGHTA, FQGTGA. There are 13 residues in the CDR3. V was clipped by 3 bases and J by 11 bases, with 11 bases between them. Written as DNA, the CDR3 is TGTGCCAGCAGCTTGATCGCAAAGGCACCCCTCCACTTT. It is translated as CASSLIAKAPLHF.

The V call is TRBV9, the J call TRBJ2-3; D is unclear. Germline values: CDR1 SGDLS, CDR2 YYNGEE. V was shortened by 4 bases and J by 3 bases, with 15 bases between the two germline ends. This CDR3 contains 15 residues. CDR3 nucleotides: TGTGCCAGCAGCCCAGGTCACCGTGTTACAGATACGCAGTATTTT. Translating it yields CASSPGHRVTDTQYF.

This chain uses TRBV6-1 with TRBJ1-2; D is undetermined. Germline loops: CDR1 MNHNS, CDR2 SASEGT. The CDR3 length is 12 residues. V lost 5 bases, J lost 6 bases, and 10 bases lay in between. Here the CDR3 reads CASSLVINGYTF. The DNA for the CDR3 is TGTGCCAGCAGTTTAGTCATAAATGGCTACACCTTC.

The V call is TRBV20-1, the J call TRBJ2-4, with D maybe TRBD1 (5 bases). With the DNA end fitting TRBJ2-7 better, the J assignment may be wrong. The CDR3 has 13 residues. The germline CDR1 and CDR2 sequences are DFQATT and SNEGSKA (reference sequence). In nucleotides, the CDR3 is TGCAGTGCTAGAGAAGCCCAGGGCTACGAGCAGTACTTC. Translated: CSAREAQGYEQYF.

J is TRBJ2-1 and V is TRBV4-1; possible D gene TRBD1, 6 bases. This CDR3 has 17 amino acids. V lost 0 bases and J lost 5, with 17 bases in between. CDR1 and CDR2 from the germline V gene are MGHRA and YSYEKL. CDR3 DNA sequence: TGCGCCAGCAGCCAAGATTTGGGTACAGGGACCGACAATGAGCAGTTCTTC. This encodes CASSQDLGTGTDNEQFF.

The chain links TRBV27 to TRBJ2-3; perhaps TRBD2 as D (5 bases). There are 18 residues in the CDR3. Germline CDR1 MNHEY, CDR2 SMNVEV (reference sequence). Trimming pared 7 bases from V and 4 bases from J, leaving 27 bases between. CDR3 region: CASIQAATSGDPADTQYF. In DNA, the CDR3 is TGTGCCAGCATCCAAGCGGCAACGAGTGGGGATCCCGCAGATACGCAGTATTTT.

The chain combines TRBV28 with TRBJ1-4, with 11 bases that match TRBD1. Per the germline V gene, CDR1 is MDHEN and CDR2 is SYDVKM. Trimming removed 5 bases from V and 8 bases from J; junction bases left unmatched: 7. The CDR3 consists of 15 residues. The chain's CDR3 is CASSPLDRGREKLFF. CDR3 in DNA: TGTGCCAGCAGTCCCTTGGACAGGGGGCGGGAAAAACTGTTTTTT.

V usage is TRBV28 and J usage is TRBJ1-1; 11 positions match TRBD1. Trimming cost V 1 base and J 5 bases; bases outside gene matches: 6. Germline V gives CDR1 MDHEN, CDR2 SYDVKM. CDR3 length equals 16 residues. The CDR3 sequence: CASSLLGQGGRTEAFF. Here the CDR3 DNA reads TGTGCCAGCAGTTTATTGGGACAGGGGGGTAGAACTGAAGCTTTCTTT.

J is TRBJ2-7 and V is TRBV12-3 or TRBV12-4; either TRBD1 or TRBD2 may supply D (5 bases each). Trimming took 6 bases from V and 7 from J, leaving 19 bases between them. The CDR3 is made up of 14 amino acids. The CDR3 DNA reads as TGTGCCAGCAGCCCGGGGACGGCCATACGGGAGCAGTACTTC. Protein: CASSPGTAIREQYF.

The chain is built from TRBV3-1 and TRBJ2-2; 7 positions agree with TRBD2. With 1 base clipped from V and 4 bases from J, the junction kept 3 bases outside the gene matches. CDR1 and CDR2 (germline): LGHDT, YNNKEL (reference sequence). This CDR3 has 15 residues. In DNA, the CDR3 is TGTGCCAGCAGCCAAGTCGGCGGGGGCACCGGGGAGCTGTTTTTT. Amino acids: CASSQVGGGTGELFF.

A few counts support this clonotype. The chain is built from TRBV5-1 and TRBJ1-2; weak D call: TRBD1 (5 bases). With 3 bases removed from V and 5 bases from J, the gap between germline ends came to 11 bases. This CDR3 contains 13 residues. Germline V gives CDR1 SGHRS, CDR2 YFSETQ. For the CDR3, the DNA is TGCGCCAGCAGCTCGACAGCGATTTATGGCTACACCTTC. It is translated as CASSSTAIYGYTF.

The rearrangement joins TRBV6-1 to TRBJ2-5; the match to TRBD2 covers 9 bases. The junction had 7 bases not matched to a gene; V was cut back by 6 bases and J by 8 bases. Germline values: CDR1 MNHNS, CDR2 SASEGT. There are 13 residues in the CDR3. The CDR3 coding sequence is TGTGCCAGCAGAGGACTAGCGTGGGAAACCCAGTACTTC. Its protein is CASRGLAWETQYF.

The chain employs TRBV5-5 and TRBJ2-7; maybe TRBD2 (5 bases). Matching the DNA end better, TRBJ2-5 makes the J call doubtful. The CDR3 spans 16 residues. Looked up from germline, CDR1 is SGHKS and CDR2 is YYEKEE (reference sequence). The DNA for the CDR3 is TGTGCCAGCAGCGCGAGTAAACCAGGCCTAGCCGAGACCCAGTACTTC. It codes for CASSASKPGLAETQYF.

The chain joins TRBV7-8 to TRBJ2-3; possible D gene TRBD2, 6 bases. Germline lookup yields CDR1 SGHVS and CDR2 FQNEAQ. The CDR3 length is 15 residues. V was clipped by 2 bases and J by 6 bases, with 15 bases between them. CDR3 region: CASSLSASGRDTQYF. CDR3 coding DNA: TGTGCCAGCAGCTTATCAGCCTCAGGGAGGGATACGCAGTATTTT.

This clonotype was seen only a few times. V is TRBV6-6 and J is TRBJ1-2, with D maybe TRBD1 (5 bases). Trimming left V 8 bases short and J 0 bases short, with 13 bases between. The CDR3 extends over 14 amino acids. Germline CDR1 and CDR2: MNHNY and SVGAGI (reference sequence). The CDR3 DNA reads TGTGCCAGCGCCCGGGACTCAGCTAACTATGGCTACACCTTC. Protein: CASARDSANYGYTF.

This clonotype was seen more than once but under ten times. V is TRBV7-2 and J is TRBJ2-1; TRBD2 might be the D (6 bases). Germline V gene sequence: CDR1 SGHTA, CDR2 FQGNSA. V lost 6 bases and J 0 bases, leaving 12 bases between the germline ends. The CDR3 spans 15 residues. The CDR3 sequence is CASRKEGLSYNEQFF. Here the CDR3 DNA reads TGTGCCAGCAGAAAGGAGGGGCTCTCCTACAATGAGCAGTTCTTC.

The V gene is TRBV6-6, the J gene TRBJ2-7; TRBD1 aligns across 9 bases. TRBJ2-5 explains the end of the DNA better; the J call may be wrong. Germline loops: CDR1 MNHNY, CDR2 SVGAGI (reference sequence). This CDR3 region has 17 residues. In nucleotides, the CDR3 is TGTGCCAGCAGCCCCGGCCCTGGGACAGGGAAGGGCGAGACCCAGTACTTC. Encoded protein: CASSPGPGTGKGETQYF.

The chain carries TRBV5-1 and TRBJ2-1; D uncertain. The germline V gene has CDR1 SGHRS and CDR2 YFSETQ. The length of the CDR3 is 15 residues. Trimming stripped 4 bases from V and 1 base from J, with 12 bases between. CDR3 coding DNA: TGCGCCAGCAGCCCTGGGCCGGAGTCCTACAATGAGCAGTTCTTC. Its translation: CASSPGPESYNEQFF.

This clonotype showed up just once. V and J are TRBV12-3 or TRBV12-4 and TRBJ1-6; no clear D. This CDR3 comprises 11 residues. V lost 1 base to trimming and J lost 14 bases, with 6 bases between them. The DNA of the CDR3 is TGTGCCAGCAGTTTAGGGGGATCCCTCCACTTT. Protein: CASSLGGSLHF.

The genes are TRBV5-6 and TRBJ1-1; 7 bases are shared with TRBD1. The CDR3 has 15 amino acids. The J segment lost 5 bases and the V segment lost 4 bases, leaving 11 bases of the junction unmatched. Germline V gene sequence: CDR1 SGHDT, CDR2 YYEEEE. For the CDR3, the DNA is TGTGCCAGCAGCCCCCAGACAGGGCGGGGGACTGAAGCTTTCTTT. The encoded protein is CASSPQTGRGTEAFF.

Only a few counts were recorded for this clonotype. This chain links TRBV7-2 with TRBJ2-7; 13 nucleotides align to TRBD2. V was pared by 0 bases and J by 10 bases, with 12 bases of the junction left unmatched. There are 17 residues in the CDR3. Germline V gene sequence: CDR1 SGHTA, CDR2 FQGNSA. The CDR3 sequence is CASSLALAGGLQRSQYF. CDR3 nucleotides: TGTGCCAGCAGCTTAGCACTAGCGGGGGGGTTACAGAGAAGCCAGTACTTC.

The gene calls are TRBV5-1 and TRBJ1-5, with 8 bases identical to TRBD1. From germline, CDR1 is SGHRS and CDR2 YFSETQ. The CDR3 has 14 amino acids. The V segment lost 5 bases and the J segment 9 bases; nucleotides outside the gene matches: 10. The CDR3 is CASRTDREGGPQHF. The CDR3 DNA reads TGCGCCAGCAGAACGGACAGGGAAGGAGGGCCCCAGCATTTT.